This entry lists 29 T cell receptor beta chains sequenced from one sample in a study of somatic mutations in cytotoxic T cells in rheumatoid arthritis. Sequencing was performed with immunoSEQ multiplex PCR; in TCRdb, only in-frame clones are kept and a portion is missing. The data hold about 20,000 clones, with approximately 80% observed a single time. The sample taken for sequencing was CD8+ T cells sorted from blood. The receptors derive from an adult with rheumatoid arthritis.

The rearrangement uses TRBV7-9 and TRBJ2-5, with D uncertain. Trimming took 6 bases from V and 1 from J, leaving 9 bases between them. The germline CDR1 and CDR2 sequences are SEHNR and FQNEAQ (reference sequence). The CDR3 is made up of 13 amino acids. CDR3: CASSPGSQETQYF. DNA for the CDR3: TGTGCCAGCAGTCCCGGGTCCCAAGAGACCCAGTACTTC.

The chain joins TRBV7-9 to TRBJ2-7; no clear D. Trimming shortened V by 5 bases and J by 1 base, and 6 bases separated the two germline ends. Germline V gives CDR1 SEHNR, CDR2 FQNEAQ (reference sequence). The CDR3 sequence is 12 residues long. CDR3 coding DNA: TGTGCCAGCAGCGTAAGTTCCTACGAGCAGTACTTC. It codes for CASSVSSYEQYF.

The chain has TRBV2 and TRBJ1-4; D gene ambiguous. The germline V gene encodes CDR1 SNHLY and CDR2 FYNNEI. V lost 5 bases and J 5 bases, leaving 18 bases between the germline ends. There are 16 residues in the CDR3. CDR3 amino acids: CASSRIRQDGNEKLFF. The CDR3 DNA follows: TGTGCCAGCAGTAGAATCAGGCAGGACGGGAATGAAAAACTGTTTTTT.

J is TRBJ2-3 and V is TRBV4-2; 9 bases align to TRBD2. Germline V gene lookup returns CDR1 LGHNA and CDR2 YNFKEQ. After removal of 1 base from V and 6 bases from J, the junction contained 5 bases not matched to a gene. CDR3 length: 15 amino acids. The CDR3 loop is CASSQGLAGYDTQYF. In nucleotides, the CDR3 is TGTGCCAGCAGCCAAGGGCTAGCGGGATATGATACGCAGTATTTT.

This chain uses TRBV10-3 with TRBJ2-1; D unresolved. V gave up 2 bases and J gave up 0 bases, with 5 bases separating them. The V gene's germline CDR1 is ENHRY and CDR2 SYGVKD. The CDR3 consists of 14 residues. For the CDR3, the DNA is TGTGCCATCAGTGAGGTAGGCTCCTACAATGAGCAGTTCTTC. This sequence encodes CAISEVGSYNEQFF.

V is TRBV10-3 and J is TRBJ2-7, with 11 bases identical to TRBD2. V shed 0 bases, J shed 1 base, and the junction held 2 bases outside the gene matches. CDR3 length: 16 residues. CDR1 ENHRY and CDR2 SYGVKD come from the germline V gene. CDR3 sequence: CAISESTSGTSYEQYF. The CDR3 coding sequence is TGTGCCATCAGTGAGTCGACTAGCGGGACTTCCTACGAGCAGTACTTC.

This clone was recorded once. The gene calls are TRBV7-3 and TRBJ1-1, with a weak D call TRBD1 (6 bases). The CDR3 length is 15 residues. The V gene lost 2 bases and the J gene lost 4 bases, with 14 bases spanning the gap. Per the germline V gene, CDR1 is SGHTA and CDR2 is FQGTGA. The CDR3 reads CASSLEGGRVTEAFF. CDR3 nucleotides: TGTGCCAGCAGCTTAGAGGGGGGGCGCGTCACTGAAGCTTTCTTT.

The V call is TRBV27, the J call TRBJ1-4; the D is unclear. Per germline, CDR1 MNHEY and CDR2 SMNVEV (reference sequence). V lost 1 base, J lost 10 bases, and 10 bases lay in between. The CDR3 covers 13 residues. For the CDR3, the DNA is TGTGCCAGCAGTTTATGGCGGGGAGGAAAACTGTTTTTT. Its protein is CASSLWRGGKLFF.

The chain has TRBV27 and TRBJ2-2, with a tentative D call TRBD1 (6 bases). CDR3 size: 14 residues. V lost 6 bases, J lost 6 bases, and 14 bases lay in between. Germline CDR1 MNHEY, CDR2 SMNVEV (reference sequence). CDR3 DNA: TGTGCCAGCAGCGGATTACAGGGATCCGGGGAGCTGTTTTTT. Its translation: CASSGLQGSGELFF.

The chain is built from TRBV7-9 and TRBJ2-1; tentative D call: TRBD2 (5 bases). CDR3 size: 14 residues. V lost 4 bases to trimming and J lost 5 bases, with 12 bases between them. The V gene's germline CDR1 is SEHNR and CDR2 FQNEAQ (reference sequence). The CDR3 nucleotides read TGTGCCAGCAGCTCGGCGACCGGGGACAATGAGCAGTTCTTC. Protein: CASSSATGDNEQFF.

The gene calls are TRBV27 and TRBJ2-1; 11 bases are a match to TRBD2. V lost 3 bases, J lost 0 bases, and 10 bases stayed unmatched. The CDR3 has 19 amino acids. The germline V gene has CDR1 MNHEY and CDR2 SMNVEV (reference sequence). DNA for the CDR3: TGTGCCAGCAGTTTTTCGACTAGCGGGGTTCAGAGCTCCTACAATGAGCAGTTCTTC. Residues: CASSFSTSGVQSSYNEQFF.

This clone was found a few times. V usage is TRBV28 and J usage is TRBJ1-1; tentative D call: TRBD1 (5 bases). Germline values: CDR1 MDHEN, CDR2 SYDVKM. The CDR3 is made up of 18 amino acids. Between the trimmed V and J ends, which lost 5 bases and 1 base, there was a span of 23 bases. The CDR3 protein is CASSALLRDPQGNTEAFF. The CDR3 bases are TGTGCCAGCAGTGCCCTACTCCGGGACCCACAAGGGAACACTGAAGCTTTCTTT.

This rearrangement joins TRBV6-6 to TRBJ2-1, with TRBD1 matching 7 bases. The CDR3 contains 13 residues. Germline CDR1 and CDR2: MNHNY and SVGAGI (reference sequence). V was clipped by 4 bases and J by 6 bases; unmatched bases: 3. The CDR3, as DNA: TGTGCCAGCAGTTCAGGGACAGTCAATGAGCAGTTCTTC. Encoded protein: CASSSGTVNEQFF.

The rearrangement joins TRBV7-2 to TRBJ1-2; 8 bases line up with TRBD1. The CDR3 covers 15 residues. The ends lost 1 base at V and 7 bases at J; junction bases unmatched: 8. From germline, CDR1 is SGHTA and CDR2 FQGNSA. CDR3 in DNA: TGTGCCAGCAGCTTAGAGGTTTCAGGGGGCTCTGGCTACACCTTC. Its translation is CASSLEVSGGSGYTF.

The CDR3 DNA reads as TGTGCCAGCAGTCCCTTGGAGGGCTCCTACAATGAGCAGTTCTTC. It encodes CASSPLEGSYNEQFF. This chain links TRBV27 with TRBJ2-1; tentative D call: TRBD2 (6 bases). The CDR3 has 15 amino acids. In germline, CDR1 is MNHEY, CDR2 SMNVEV (reference sequence). V lost 5 bases to trimming and J lost 0 bases, with 11 bases between them.

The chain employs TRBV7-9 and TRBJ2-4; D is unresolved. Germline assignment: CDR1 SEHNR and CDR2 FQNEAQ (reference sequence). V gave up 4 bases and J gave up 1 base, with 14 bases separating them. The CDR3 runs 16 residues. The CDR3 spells CASSYHTAAAKNIQYF. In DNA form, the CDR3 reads TGTGCCAGCAGCTATCACACCGCCGCGGCCAAAAACATTCAGTACTTC. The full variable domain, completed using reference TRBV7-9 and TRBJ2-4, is DTGVSQNPRHKITKRGQNVTFRCDPISEHNRLYWYRQTLGQGPEFLTYFQNEAQLEKSRLLSDRFSAERPKGSFSTLEIQRTEQGDSAMYLCASSYHTAAAKNIQYFGAGTRLSVL.

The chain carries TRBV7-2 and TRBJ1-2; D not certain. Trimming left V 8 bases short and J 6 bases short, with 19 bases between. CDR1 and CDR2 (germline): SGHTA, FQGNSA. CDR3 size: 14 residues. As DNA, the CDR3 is TGTGCCAGCGATGATGGACGTTCTAGGAATGGCTACACCTTC. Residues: CASDDGRSRNGYTF.

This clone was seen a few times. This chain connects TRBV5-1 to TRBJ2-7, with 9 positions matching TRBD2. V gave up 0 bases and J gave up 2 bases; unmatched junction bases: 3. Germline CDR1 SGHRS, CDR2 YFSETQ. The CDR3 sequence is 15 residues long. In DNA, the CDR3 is TGCGCCAGCAGCTTGGGACTAGCGGTGACCTACGAGCAGTACTTC. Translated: CASSLGLAVTYEQYF.

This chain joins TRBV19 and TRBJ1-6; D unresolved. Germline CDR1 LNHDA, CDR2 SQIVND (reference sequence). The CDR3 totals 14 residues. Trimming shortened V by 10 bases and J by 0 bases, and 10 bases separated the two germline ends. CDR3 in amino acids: CATRISSYNSPLHF. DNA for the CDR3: TGTGCCACCAGGATTAGCTCCTATAATTCACCCCTCCACTTT.

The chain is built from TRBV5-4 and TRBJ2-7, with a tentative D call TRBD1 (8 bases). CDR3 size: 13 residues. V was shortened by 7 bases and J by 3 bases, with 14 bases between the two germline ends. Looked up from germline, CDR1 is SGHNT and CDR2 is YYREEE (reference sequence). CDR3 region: CASGNRGGYEQYF. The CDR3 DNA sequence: TGTGCCAGCGGAAACAGGGGGGGCTACGAGCAGTACTTC.

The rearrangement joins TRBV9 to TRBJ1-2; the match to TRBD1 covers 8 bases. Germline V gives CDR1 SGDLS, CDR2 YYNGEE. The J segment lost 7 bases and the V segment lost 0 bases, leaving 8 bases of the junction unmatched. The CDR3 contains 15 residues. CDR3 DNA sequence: TGTGCCAGCAGCGTAGATGGACAGGGAGTGAGTGGCTACACCTTC. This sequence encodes CASSVDGQGVSGYTF.

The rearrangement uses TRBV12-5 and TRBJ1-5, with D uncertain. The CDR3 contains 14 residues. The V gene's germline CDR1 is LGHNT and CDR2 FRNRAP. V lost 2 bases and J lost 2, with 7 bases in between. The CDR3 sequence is CASGLTGGNQPQHF. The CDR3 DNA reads TGTGCTAGTGGTTTGACCGGGGGCAATCAGCCCCAGCATTTT.

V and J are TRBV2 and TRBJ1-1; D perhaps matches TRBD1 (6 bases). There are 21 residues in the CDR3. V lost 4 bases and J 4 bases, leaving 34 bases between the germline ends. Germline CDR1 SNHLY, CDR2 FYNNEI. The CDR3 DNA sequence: TGTGCCAGCAGTGGGATTGTCTACAGGGAACAGGGTAAGAACGCCCGCACTGAAGCTTTCTTT. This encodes CASSGIVYREQGKNARTEAFF.

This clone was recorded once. The CDR3 spells CASISGLYGYTF. The CDR3 DNA reads as TGCGCCAGCATATCAGGGCTCTATGGCTACACCTTC. V usage is TRBV23-1 and J usage is TRBJ1-2; TRBD1 might be the D (5 bases). Being an ORF, TRBV23-1 has a function that is uncertain. The CDR3 covers 12 residues. The V gene lost 7 bases and the J gene lost 4 bases, with 10 bases spanning the gap.

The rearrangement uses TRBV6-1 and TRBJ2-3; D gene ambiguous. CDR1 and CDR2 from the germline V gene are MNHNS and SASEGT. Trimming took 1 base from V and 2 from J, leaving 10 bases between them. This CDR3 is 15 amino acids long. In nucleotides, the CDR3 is TGTGCCAGCAGTGAAGGCTCAGCCCACACAGATACGCAGTATTTT. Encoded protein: CASSEGSAHTDTQYF.

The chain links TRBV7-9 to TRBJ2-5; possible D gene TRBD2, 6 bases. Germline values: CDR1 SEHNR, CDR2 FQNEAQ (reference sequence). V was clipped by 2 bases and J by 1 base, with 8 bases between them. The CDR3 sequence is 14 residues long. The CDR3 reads CASSLRDSQETQYF. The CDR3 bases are TGTGCCAGCAGCTTACGGGACTCCCAAGAGACCCAGTACTTC. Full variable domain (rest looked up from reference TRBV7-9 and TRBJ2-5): DTGVSQNPRHKITKRGQNVTFRCDPISEHNRLYWYRQTLGQGPEFLTYFQNEAQLEKSRLLSDRFSAERPKGSFSTLEIQRTEQGDSAMYLCASSLRDSQETQYFGPGTRLLVL.

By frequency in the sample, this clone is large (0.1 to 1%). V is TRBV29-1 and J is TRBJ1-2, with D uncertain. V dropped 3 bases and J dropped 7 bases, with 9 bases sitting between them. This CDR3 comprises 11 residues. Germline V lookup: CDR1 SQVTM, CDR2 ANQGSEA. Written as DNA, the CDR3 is TGCAGCGTTGATCTGGGGTTTGGCTACACCTTC. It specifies CSVDLGFGYTF. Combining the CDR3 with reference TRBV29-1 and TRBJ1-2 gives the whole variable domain SAVISQKPSRDICQRGTSLTIQCQVDSQVTMMFWYRQQPGQSLTLIATANQGSEATYESGFVIDKFPISRPNLTFSTLTVSNMSPEDSSIYLCSVDLGFGYTFGSGTRLTVV.

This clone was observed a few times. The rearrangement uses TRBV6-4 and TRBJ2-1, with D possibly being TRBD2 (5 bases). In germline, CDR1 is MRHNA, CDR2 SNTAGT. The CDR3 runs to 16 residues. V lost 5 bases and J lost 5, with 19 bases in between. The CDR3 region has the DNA TGTGCCAGCAGTCCCAGCAGCAGCGGAGGACACAATGAGCAGTTCTTC. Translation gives CASSPSSSGGHNEQFF.

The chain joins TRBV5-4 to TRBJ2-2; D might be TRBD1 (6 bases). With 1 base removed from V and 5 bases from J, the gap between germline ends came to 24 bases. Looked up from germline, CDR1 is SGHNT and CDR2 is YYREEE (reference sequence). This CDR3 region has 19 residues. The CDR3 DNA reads TGTGCCAGCAGCTTGAAGTGGGGGCCGAGGGCCCCTCCAACCGGGGAGCTGTTTTTT. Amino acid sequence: CASSLKWGPRAPPTGELFF.